This T cell receptor beta chain was retrieved from a study of T cell repertoires in cytomegalovirus infection. Study information: Indications of both CMV infection and matching HLA type were provided by public TCR beta signatures.

Germline CDR1 SGHDT, CDR2 YYEEEE. The CDR3 has 15 residues. Trimming took 1 base from V and 7 from J, leaving 15 bases between them. Broader study findings: The study found HLA-C-restricted CMV-specific TCR beta clonotypes dominating the ex vivo response. Cumulative frequency (of public TCR beta family members) identified carriers of CMV plus the relevant HLA.

TCRdb re-called the reads through MiXCR, storing one row per CDR3 protein. The table has roughly 500,000 distinct CDR3 sequences, approximately 16% seen once. This clonotype was recorded at least ten times. The antigen remains undetermined. The chain joins TRBV5-6 to TRBJ1-5, with D possibly TRBD1 on 6 matching bases. Sequenced: CD8+ T cells from PBMCs. This sequence was found in a human donor in good health (CMV status not recorded). Some clones in this sample may be carry-over from other donors' samples. The DNA of the CDR3 is TGTGCCAGCAGCTTGCGGGGGGCCGGGAGGCAGCCCCAGCATTTT. Its translation: CASSLRGAGRQPQHF.